This T cell receptor beta chain was captured by sequencing in a study of T-cell reconstitution after alpha-beta-depleted transplantation in children. Study observations and caveats: The main origin of T-cell counts and diversity one year after transplant was newly produced T cells. The origin of alpha-beta T cells about two months after transplant was reportedly several hundred expanded graft clones. Some patients owed their high day-60 TCRbeta diversity to surviving recipient T cells and thymic progenitors.

Trimming stripped 5 bases from V and 3 bases from J, with 14 bases between. CDR1 and CDR2 (germline): SGHVS, FNYEAQ. This CDR3 region has 14 residues. As regards this clonotype: Its antigen is currently unknown.

The library targeted TCRbeta and was prepared with unique molecular identifiers. TCRdb ran MiXCR on the PCR reads and lists one entry per CDR3 protein. The sample yields around 450,000 distinct CDR3 sequences, 43% seen once. The chain uses TRBV7-6 and TRBJ2-7; unclear D gene. The sequenced sample was PBMCs, obtained before TCRalphabeta/CD19-depleted stem cell transplant. The receptor was isolated from a girl aged 2 to 10 with aplastic anemia, due to receive a stem cell transplant. The CDR3 nucleotides read TGTGCCAGCAGCCCCCACGGGCCAGACTACGAGCAGTACTTC. It is translated as CASSPHGPDYEQYF.